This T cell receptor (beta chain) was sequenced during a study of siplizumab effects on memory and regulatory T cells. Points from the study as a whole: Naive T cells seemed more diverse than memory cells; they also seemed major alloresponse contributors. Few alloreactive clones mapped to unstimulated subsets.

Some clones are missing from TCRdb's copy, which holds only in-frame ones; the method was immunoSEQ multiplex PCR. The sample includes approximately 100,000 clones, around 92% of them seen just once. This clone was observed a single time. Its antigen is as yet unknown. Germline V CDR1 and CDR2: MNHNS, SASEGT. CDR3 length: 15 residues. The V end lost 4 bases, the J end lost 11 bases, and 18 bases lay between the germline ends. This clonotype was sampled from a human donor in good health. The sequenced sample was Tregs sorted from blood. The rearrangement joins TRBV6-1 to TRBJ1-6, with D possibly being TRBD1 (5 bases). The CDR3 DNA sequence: TGTGCCAGCAGTGCAGGGTGGGGTATTGGGGCACCCCTCCACTTT. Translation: CASSAGWGIGAPLHF.